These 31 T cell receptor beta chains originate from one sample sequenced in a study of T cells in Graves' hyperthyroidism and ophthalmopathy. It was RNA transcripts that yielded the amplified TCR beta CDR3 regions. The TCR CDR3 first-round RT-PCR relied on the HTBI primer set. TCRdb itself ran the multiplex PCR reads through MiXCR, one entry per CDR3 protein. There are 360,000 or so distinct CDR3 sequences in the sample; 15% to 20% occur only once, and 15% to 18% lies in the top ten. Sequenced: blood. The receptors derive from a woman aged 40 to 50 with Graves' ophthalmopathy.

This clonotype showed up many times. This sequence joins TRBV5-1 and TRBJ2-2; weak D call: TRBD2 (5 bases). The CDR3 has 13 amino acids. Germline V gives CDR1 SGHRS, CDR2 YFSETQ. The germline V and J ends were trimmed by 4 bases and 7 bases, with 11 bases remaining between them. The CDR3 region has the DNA TGCGCCAGCAGCCCCGGAGGTGGCGGGGAGCTGTTTTTT. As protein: CASSPGGGGELFF.

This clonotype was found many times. CDR3 protein: CASSMKDGVSSYEQYF. Written as DNA, the CDR3 is TGCGCCAGCAGCATGAAGGACGGAGTGAGCTCCTACGAGCAGTACTTC. The gene calls are TRBV5-1 and TRBJ2-7; D is undetermined. The CDR3 is made up of 16 amino acids. V was pared by 4 bases and J by 0 bases, with 17 bases between. Germline CDR1 and CDR2: SGHRS and YFSETQ.

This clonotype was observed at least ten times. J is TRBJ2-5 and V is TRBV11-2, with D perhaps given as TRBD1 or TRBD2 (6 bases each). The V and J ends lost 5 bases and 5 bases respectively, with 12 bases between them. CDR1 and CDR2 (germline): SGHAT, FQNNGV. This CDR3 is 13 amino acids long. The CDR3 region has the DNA TGTGCCAGCAGCCGAGGGGGGCGGGAGACCCAGTACTTC. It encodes CASSRGGRETQYF.

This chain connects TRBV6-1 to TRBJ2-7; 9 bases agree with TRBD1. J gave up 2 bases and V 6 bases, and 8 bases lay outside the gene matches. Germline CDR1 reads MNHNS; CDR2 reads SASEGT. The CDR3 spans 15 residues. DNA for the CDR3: TGTGCCAGCAGAAAGACAGGGGGGCATACCTACGAGCAGTACTTC. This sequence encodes CASRKTGGHTYEQYF.

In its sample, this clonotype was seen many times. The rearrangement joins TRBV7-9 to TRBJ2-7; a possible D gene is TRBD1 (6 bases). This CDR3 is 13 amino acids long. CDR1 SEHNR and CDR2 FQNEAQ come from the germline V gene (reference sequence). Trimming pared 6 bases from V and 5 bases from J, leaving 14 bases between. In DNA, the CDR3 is TGTGCCAGCAGTCCGCCGGGACACCACGAGCAGTACTTC. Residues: CASSPPGHHEQYF.

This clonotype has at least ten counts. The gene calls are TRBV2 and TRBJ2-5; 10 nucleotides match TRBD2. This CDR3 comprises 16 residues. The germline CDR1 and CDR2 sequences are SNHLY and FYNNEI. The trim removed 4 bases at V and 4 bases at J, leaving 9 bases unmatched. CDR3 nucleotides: TGTGCCAGCAGTGCCCCCCTAGCGGGAGAATCAGAGACCCAGTACTTC. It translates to CASSAPLAGESETQYF.

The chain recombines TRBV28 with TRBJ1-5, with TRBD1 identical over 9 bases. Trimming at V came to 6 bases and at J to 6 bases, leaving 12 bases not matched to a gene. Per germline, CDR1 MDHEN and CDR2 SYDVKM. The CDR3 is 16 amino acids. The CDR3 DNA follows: TGTGCCAGCAGACGATCCGGGACAGGGCAGGTTCAGCCCCAGCATTTT. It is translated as CASRRSGTGQVQPQHF.

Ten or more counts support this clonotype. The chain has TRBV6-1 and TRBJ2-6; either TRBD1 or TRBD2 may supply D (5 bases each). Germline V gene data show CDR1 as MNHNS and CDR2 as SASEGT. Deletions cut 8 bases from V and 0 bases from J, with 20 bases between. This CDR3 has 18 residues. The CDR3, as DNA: TGTGCCAGCGTAGAGGCGCCCGGGGCCTACTCTGGGGCCAACGTCCTGACTTTC. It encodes CASVEAPGAYSGANVLTF.

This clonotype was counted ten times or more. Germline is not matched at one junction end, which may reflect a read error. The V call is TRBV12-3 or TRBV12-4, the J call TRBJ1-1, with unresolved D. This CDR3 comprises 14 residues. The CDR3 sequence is CASTDRAGNIEAFF. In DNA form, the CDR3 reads TGTGCCAGCACCGATAGGGCGGGGAACATTGAAGCTTTCTTT.

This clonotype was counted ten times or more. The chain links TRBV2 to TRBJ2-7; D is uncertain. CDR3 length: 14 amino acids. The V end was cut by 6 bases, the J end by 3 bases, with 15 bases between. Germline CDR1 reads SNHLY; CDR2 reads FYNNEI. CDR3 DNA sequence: TGTGCCAGCAGCCTGAATGTTGGCCACTACGAGCAGTACTTC. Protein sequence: CASSLNVGHYEQYF.

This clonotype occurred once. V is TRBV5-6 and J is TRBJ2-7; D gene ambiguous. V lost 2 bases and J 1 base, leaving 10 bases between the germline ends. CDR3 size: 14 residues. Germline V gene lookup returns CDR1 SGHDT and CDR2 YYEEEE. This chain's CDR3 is CASSLGQRSYEQYF. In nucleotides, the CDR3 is TGTGCCAGCAGCTTAGGCCAGCGTTCCTACGAGCAGTACTTC.

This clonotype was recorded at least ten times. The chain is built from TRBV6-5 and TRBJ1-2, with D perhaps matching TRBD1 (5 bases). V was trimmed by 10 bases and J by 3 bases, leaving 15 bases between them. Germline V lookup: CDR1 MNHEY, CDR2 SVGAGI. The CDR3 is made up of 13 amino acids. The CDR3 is CAIRRSRDYGYTF. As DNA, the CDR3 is TGTGCCATCCGACGTTCCAGGGACTATGGCTACACCTTC.

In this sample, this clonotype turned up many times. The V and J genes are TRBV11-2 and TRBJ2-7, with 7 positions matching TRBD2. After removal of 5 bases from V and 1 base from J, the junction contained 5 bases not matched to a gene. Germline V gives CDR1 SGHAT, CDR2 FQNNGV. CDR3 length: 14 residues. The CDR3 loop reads CASSPRGDSYEQYF. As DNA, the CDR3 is TGTGCCAGCAGCCCCCGGGGGGATTCCTACGAGCAGTACTTC. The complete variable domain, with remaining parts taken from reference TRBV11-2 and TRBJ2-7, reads EAGVAQSPRYKIIEKRQSVAFWCNPISGHATLYWYQQILGQGPKLLIQFQNNGVVDDSQLPKDRFSAERLKGVDSTLKIQPAKLEDSAVYLCASSPRGDSYEQYFGPGTRLTVT.

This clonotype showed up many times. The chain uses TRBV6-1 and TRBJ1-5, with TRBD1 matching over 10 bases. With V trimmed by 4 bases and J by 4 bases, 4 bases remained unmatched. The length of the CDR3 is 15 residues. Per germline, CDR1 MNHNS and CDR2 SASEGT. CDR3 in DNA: TGTGCCAGCAGTGTGACAGGGGGCCCAAATCAGCCCCAGCATTTT. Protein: CASSVTGGPNQPQHF.

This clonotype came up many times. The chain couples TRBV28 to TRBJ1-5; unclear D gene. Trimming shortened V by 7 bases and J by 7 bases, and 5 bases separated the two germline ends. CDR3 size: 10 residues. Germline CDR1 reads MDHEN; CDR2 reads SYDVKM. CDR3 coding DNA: TGTGCCAGCAACCGGCAGCCCCAGCATTTT. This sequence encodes CASNRQPQHF.

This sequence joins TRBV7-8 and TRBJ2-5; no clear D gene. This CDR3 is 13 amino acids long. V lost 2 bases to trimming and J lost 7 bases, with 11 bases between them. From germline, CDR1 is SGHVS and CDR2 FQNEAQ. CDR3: CASSLSELGTQYF. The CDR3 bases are TGTGCCAGCAGCTTATCTGAATTGGGGACCCAGTACTTC. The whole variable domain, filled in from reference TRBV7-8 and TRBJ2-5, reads GAGVSQSPRYKVAKRGQDVALRCDPISGHVSLFWYQQALGQGPEFLTYFQNEAQLDKSGLPSDRFFAERPEGSVSTLKIQRTQQEDSAVYLCASSLSELGTQYFGPGTRLLVL.

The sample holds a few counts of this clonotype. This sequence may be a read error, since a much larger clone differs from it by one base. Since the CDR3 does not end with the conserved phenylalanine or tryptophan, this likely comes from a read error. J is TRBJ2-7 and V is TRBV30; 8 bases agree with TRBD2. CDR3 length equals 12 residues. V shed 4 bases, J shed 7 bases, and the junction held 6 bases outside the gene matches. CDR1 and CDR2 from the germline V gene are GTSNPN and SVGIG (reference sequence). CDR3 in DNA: TGTGCCTGGAAGGGTCTAGCGGGTGAGCAGTACCTC. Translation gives CAWKGLAGEQYL.

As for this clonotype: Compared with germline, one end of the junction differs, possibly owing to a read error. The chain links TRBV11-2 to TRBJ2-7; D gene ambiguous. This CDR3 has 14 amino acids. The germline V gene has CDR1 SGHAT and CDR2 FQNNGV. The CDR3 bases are TGTGCCAGCAGCTTAGCCAGTCCTACCTACGAGCAGTCCTTC. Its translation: CASSLASPTYEQSF.

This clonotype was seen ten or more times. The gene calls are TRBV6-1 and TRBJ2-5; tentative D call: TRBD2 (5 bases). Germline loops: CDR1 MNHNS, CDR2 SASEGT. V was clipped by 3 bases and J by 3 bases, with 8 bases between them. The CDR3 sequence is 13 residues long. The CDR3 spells CASSDQAEETQYF. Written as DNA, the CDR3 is TGTGCCAGCAGTGACCAAGCGGAAGAGACCCAGTACTTC.

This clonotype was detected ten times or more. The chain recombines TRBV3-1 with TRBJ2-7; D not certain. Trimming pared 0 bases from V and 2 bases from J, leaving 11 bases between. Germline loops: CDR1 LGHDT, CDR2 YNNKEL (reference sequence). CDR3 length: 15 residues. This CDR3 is CASSQDAARPYEQYF. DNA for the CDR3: TGTGCCAGCAGCCAAGACGCTGCAAGGCCCTACGAGCAGTACTTC.

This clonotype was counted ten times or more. The CDR3 DNA reads TGTGCCAGCGCCGAGGGGAATACGCAGTATTTT. Encoded protein: CASAEGNTQYF. This chain links TRBV7-3 with TRBJ2-3; D could derive from TRBD1 or TRBD2 (5 bases each). This CDR3 comprises 11 residues. In germline, CDR1 is SGHTA, CDR2 FQGTGA. V lost 8 bases, J lost 7 bases, and 10 bases lay in between.

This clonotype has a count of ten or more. The CDR3 bases are TGTGCCTACCGGGACTCGGGGGAGCAGTACTTC. It encodes CAYRDSGEQYF. J is TRBJ2-7 and V is TRBV30; a weak D match, TRBD2 (6 bases). Germline V gives CDR1 GTSNPN, CDR2 SVGIG (reference sequence). The CDR3 runs to 11 residues. V was clipped by 7 bases and J by 7 bases, with 14 bases between them.

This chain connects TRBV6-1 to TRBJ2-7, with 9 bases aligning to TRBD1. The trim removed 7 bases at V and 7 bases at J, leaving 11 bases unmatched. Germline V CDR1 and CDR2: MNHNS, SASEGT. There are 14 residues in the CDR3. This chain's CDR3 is CASKGGQGAGEQYF. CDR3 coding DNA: TGTGCCAGCAAAGGGGGACAGGGTGCTGGGGAGCAGTACTTC.

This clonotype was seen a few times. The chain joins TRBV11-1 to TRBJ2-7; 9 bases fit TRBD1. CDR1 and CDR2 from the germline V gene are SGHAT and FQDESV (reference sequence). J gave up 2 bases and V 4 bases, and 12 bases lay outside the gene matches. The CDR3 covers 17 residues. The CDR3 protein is CASSYMVRDRAPYEQYF. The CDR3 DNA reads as TGTGCCAGCAGCTACATGGTCCGGGACAGGGCACCCTACGAGCAGTACTTC. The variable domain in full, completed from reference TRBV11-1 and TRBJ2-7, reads EAEVAQSPRYKITEKSQAVAFWCDPISGHATLYWYRQILGQGPELLVQFQDESVVDDSQLPKDRFSAERLKGVDSTLKIQPAELGDSAMYLCASSYMVRDRAPYEQYFGPGTRLTVT.

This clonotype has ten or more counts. The CDR3 region is CASSGGQHAGELFF. The CDR3 nucleotides read TGTGCCAGCAGTGGGGGACAGCATGCCGGGGAGCTGTTTTTT. The chain joins TRBV6-1 to TRBJ2-2, with TRBD1 identical over 7 bases. With V trimmed by 4 bases and J by 6 bases, 5 bases remained unmatched. The CDR3 length is 14 residues. Looked up from germline, CDR1 is MNHNS and CDR2 is SASEGT.

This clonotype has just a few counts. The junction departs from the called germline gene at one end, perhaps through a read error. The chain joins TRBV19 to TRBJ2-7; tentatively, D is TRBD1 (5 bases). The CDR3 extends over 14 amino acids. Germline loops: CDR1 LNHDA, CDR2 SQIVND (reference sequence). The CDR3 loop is CASSIFTGSSEQYF. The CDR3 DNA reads TGTGCCAGTAGTATTTTCACAGGCTCCTCCGAGCAGTACTTC.

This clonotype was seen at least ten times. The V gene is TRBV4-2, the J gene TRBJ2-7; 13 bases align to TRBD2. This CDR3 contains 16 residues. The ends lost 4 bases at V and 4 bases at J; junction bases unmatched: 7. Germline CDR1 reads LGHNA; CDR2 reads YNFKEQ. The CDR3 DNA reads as TGTGCCAGCAGCCTATTACTAGCGGGAGGGCGGTACGAGCAGTACTTC. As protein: CASSLLLAGGRYEQYF.

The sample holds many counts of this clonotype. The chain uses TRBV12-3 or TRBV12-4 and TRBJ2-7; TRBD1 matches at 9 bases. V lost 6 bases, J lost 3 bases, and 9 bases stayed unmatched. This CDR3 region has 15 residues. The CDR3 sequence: CASSRGQGSVYEQYF. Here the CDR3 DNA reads TGTGCCAGCAGCCGTGGACAGGGGTCTGTCTACGAGCAGTACTTC.

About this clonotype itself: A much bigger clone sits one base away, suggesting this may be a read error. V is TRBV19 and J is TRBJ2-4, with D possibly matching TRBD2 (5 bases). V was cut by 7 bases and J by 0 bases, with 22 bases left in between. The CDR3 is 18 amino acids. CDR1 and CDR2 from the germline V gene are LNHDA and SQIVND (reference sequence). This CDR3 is CASTGRTVHTLAKNIQYF. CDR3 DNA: TGTGCCAGTACTGGGAGAACAGTTCATACACTAGCCAAAAACATTCAGTACTTC. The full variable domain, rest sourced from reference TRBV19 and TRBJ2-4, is DGGITQSPKYLFRKEGQNVTLSCEQNLNHDAMYWYRQDPGQGLRLIYYSQIVNDFQKGDIAEGYSVSREKKESFPLTVTSAQKNPTAFYLCASTGRTVHTLAKNIQYFGAGTRLSVL.

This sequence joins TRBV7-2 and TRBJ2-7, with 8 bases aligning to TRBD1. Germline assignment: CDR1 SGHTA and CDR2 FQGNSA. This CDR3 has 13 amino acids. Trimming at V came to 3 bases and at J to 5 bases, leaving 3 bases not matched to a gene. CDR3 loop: CASSLDRVDEQYF. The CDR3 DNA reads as TGTGCCAGCAGCTTGGACAGGGTCGACGAGCAGTACTTC.

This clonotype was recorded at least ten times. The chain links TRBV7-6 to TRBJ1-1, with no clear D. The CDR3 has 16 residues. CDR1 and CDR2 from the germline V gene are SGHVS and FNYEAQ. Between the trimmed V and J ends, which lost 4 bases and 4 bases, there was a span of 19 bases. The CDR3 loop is CASSSSPKGRATEAFF. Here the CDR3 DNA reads TGTGCCAGCAGCTCCTCCCCGAAGGGTAGGGCCACTGAAGCTTTCTTT.